Listed here is a single T cell receptor beta chain. The antigen is undetermined. TCRdb called the 5' RACE reads again in MiXCR, with one record for every CDR3 protein. The sample includes roughly 350,000 distinct CDR3 sequences, 9% to 15% seen only once; the top ten take around 7.2%. V dropped 6 bases and J dropped 2 bases, with 16 bases sitting between them. The CDR3 totals 16 residues. This entry is derived from a study of identical twins. Study results and limitations: Compared with unrelated sharing, twin-shared out-of-frame alpha sequences had more low-probability sequences.

These data also featured in a second study, about yellow fever vaccine responses in identical twins.

The receptor comes from a woman under 30 in good health. Specimen: CD8+ T cells sorted from blood. The chain is built from TRBV12-3 or TRBV12-4 and TRBJ2-2, with D uncertain. DNA of the CDR3: TGTGCCAGCAGCTCAAGCATGTCCGGAAACACCGGGGAGCTGTTTTTT. This codes for CASSSSMSGNTGELFF.